This T cell receptor (beta chain) appears in the sequencing data of a study of molecular identifiers for immune sequencing clone quantification (dated 2018 in TCRdb). The study in broad terms: For a replicate experiment, RNA from 20,000 or 100,000 naive CD8 T cells was divided into five aliquots, and four of the five aliquots were sequenced. CD8 T cells were used in a methods study to benchmark molecular-identifier clustering-based TCR repertoire sequencing (MIDCIRS) and TCR RNA copy counting. Overall study results and their limits: When barcode sub-clustering was omitted, TCR diversity was inflated by chimeric consensus sequences, with chimeras reaching as high as 47%. Highly expanded clone sizes could be underestimated because identical TCR molecules may share a barcode. Clones above 20 RNA copies held over 97% of molecules in CMV-specific effector cells but under 1% in naive cells. The naive libraries included spiked-in Jurkat TCR RNA (more than nine copies' worth), and this Jurkat TCR RNA is not part of the donor repertoire. A single cell's worth of spiked-in Jurkat TCR RNA was reported detectable even among about 1.1 million naive CD8 T cells. Modeling estimated 2.5 to 3.5 recovered TCR RNA copies per cell, compared with about 10 by digital PCR, which implies approximately 30% capture efficiency.

The library was prepared using PCR. The sample was run on an Illumina HiSeq 4000. Bulk TCR libraries were prepared as previously described, using TCR primers listed in Table S5. Purification of total RNA was performed with the Qiagen AllPrep DNA/RNA kit. Reads from multiple sequencing runs of the same library were pooled before analysis. In the original analysis: Reads were retained only if an exact TCR constant sequence was present, and the retained reads were trimmed to 150 nt and grouped according to their 12-nt molecular barcodes. Within each barcode group, reads were sub-clustered at a 15% Levenshtein threshold, and quality-weighted consensus sequences were built per RNA molecule. Non-functional sequences were excluded, and lower-count sequences lying one edit away from another sequence were also excluded. On the basis of fitting two negative binomial distributions, barcode sub-clusters with fewer than 20% of the maximum read count were discarded. TCRdb reran the public reads through fastp at Q25 and MiXCR, keeping productive beta chains. CDR3 protein sequences are deduplicated, and each keeps its most common genes and DNA. What appears here as the V and J calls and clone size reflects TCRdb's work, not the paper's. In this sample the table shows about 640,000 distinct CDR3 sequences, 15% to 20% of which occur a single time. 0.85% to 0.9% of the sample lies in the top ten.

Inclusive of the bounding cysteine and phenylalanine, the CDR3 is 14 residues long. CDR3 DNA is the only sequence kept; it has 42 bases, read in frame from the first base. V is pruned by 0 bases and J by 7 bases, leaving 4 bases of the junction without a gene match. The CDR1 and CDR2 encoded by the germline V gene are ENHRY and SYGVKD. This clonotype occurred a few times. Its antigen is still unknown. No much larger clonotype is one base removed from it; base qualities were not supplied. Libraries of naive CD8 T cells were built from approximately 20,000 to 1,000,000 sorted cells, with 10%, 30% or 50% of the purified RNA used. Naive CD8 T cells were FACS-sorted as CD8+CD4-CCR7+CD45RA+ on a BD FACSAria II into RLT Plus buffer. Detection sensitivity was tested by spiking Jurkat RNA equal to some 10 TCR copies' worth into samples containing about 19,000-1,000,000 naive CD8 T cells. CD8 T cells were enriched using RosetteSep CD8+ T Cell Enrichment Cocktail and Ficoll-Paque, and the enriched cells then underwent ACK red cell lysis.

This TCR was sampled from a human donor in good health. Some libraries in this study had Jurkat cell RNA spiked in. The sample consisted of naive CD8+ T cells from blood, with Jurkat cell RNA spiked in. In light of the paper, this sample's cell subset or site label describes: FACS-sorted CD8+CD4-CCR7+CD45RA+ naive T cells. The sequence is built from TRBV10-3 and TRBJ1-1, with 8 middle bases fitting TRBD1. The DNA sequence reads TGTGCCATCAGTGAGTCAGGGACAGGCTATGAAGCTTTCTTT. Its protein reads: CAISESGTGYEAFF.